The 4 T cell receptor beta chains below come from one sample, sequenced in a study of T cells after yellow fever vaccination. TCRdb re-analysed the 5' RACE reads in MiXCR, keeping a single row per CDR3 protein. The repertoire holds 550,000 to 750,000 distinct CDR3 sequences, with about 13% as singletons. Sample: PBMCs, taken on the day of the yellow fever booster vaccination. The receptors come from a man younger than 45 who received the YFV17D yellow fever vaccine.

This sequence joins TRBV20-1 and TRBJ1-3, with a weak D call TRBD1 (6 bases). The germline CDR1 and CDR2 sequences are DFQATT and SNEGSKA (reference sequence). The CDR3 contains 16 residues. V lost 3 bases and J 2 bases, leaving 17 bases between the germline ends. For the CDR3, the DNA is TGCAGTGCTAGTTCGACCGGCAGGGGAGCTGGAAACACCATATATTTT. It codes for CSASSTGRGAGNTIYF.

The genes are TRBV6-1 and TRBJ2-5; 7 positions agree with TRBD2. The CDR3 runs 13 residues. The germline CDR1 and CDR2 sequences are MNHNS and SASEGT. Trimming cost V 6 bases and J 9 bases; bases outside gene matches: 10. In nucleotides, the CDR3 is TGTGCCAGCAGCAAGACTAGCTTGATGGCCCAGTACTTC. It translates to CASSKTSLMAQYF.

This clonotype has just a few counts. The chain joins TRBV3-1 to TRBJ2-3; 13 bases fit TRBD2. CDR1 and CDR2 from the germline V gene are LGHDT and YNNKEL (reference sequence). Trimming cost V 4 bases and J 1 base; bases outside gene matches: 2. This CDR3 comprises 16 residues. This chain's CDR3 is CASSPGLAGRTDTQYF. CDR3 nucleotides: TGTGCCAGCAGCCCGGGACTAGCGGGACGCACAGATACGCAGTATTTT.

The gene calls are TRBV10-1 and TRBJ2-4; D is perhaps TRBD1 (6 bases). CDR1 and CDR2 from the germline V gene are WNHNN and SYGVQD (reference sequence). Deletions cut 0 bases from V and 7 bases from J, with 13 bases between. The CDR3 contains 15 residues. CDR3 DNA: TGCGCCAGCAGTGAGTCGAGAGGGGGTAGGAACATTCAGTACTTC. It specifies CASSESRGGRNIQYF.